This T cell receptor beta chain was documented in a study of T-cell reconstitution after alpha-beta-depleted transplantation in children. Researchers prepared the TCRbeta library using unique molecular identifiers, the study reports. TCRdb ran MiXCR on the PCR reads and lists one entry per CDR3 protein. The table lists about 610,000 distinct CDR3 sequences, about 10% of them singletons. This clonotype showed up many times. Germline V lookup: CDR1 KGHSH, CDR2 LQKENI. Trimming took 2 bases from V and 3 from J, leaving 4 bases between them. This CDR3 spans 12 amino acids. Material: PBMCs from the stem cell graft donor, obtained from the stem cell graft. The clonotype originates from a human donor who donated a stem cell graft to a child with acute myeloid leukemia. The genes are TRBV18 and TRBJ2-5; D is unclear. CDR3 in amino acids: CASSPSKETQYF. DNA for the CDR3: TGTGCCAGCTCACCATCGAAAGAGACCCAGTACTTC.